This TCR beta chain was retrieved from a study of blood T cell repertoires in COVID-19. The wider study: Sources were T cells, B-cell-depleted T cells, or PBMCs; the material itself was cDNA or gDNA.

The CDR3 consists of 15 residues. The germline gives CDR1 MDHEN, CDR2 SYDVKM. V lost 0 bases and J 1 base, leaving 9 bases between the germline ends. The table came from immunoSEQ multiplex PCR; TCRdb's copy has only in-frame clones and leaves some out. The repertoire consists of some 220,000 clones, with around 80% occurring once and the leading ten covering about 10%. Sequencing input: peripheral blood. The V gene is TRBV28, the J gene TRBJ1-1; D ambiguous. The TCR was taken from a man aged 50 to 60 with active or convalescent COVID-19. DNA of the CDR3: TGTGCCAGCAGTTTATGGTACGGTGAGAACACTGAAGCTTTCTTT. It specifies CASSLWYGENTEAFF.